This T cell receptor beta chain was found in a study of long-term antiretroviral therapy in people with HIV. Prior to DNA extraction, the samples held about 0.95-11 million cryopreserved PBMC. There are 15 residues in the CDR3. With 6 bases removed from V and 2 bases from J, the gap between germline ends came to 16 bases. Runs used v3.0 of the immunoSEQ assay and were done at survey level. Libraries were prepared by immunoSEQ multiplex PCR; TCRdb keeps only in-frame clonotypes and omits some of them. This table holds 20,000 to 25,000 clones, over 75% found once. This clonotype was sampled from a man aged 25-45 years with HIV. The chain couples TRBV23-1 to TRBJ1-2; TRBD1 might be the D (5 bases). TRBV23-1 is labeled an ORF, and its function is uncertain. Specimen: unsorted PBMCs, collected 1.5 years after starting antiretroviral therapy. As DNA, the CDR3 is TGCGCCAGCAGCCCTTTGGGGGGGAGCAACTATGGCTACACCTTC. This translates into CASSPLGGSNYGYTF.